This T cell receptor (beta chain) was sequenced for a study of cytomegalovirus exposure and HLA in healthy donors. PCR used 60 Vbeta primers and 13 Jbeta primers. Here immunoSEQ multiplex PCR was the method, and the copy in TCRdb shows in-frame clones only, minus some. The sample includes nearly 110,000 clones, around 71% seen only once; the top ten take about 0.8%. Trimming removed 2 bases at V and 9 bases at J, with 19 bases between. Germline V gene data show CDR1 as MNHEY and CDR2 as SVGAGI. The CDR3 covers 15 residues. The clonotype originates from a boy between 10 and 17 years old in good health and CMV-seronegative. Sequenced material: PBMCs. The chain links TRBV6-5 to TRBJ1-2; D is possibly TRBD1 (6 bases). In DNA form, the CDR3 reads TGTGCCAGCAGTTACCGCGCGGACAGCTATCGTAGCTACACCTTC. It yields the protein CASSYRADSYRSYTF.